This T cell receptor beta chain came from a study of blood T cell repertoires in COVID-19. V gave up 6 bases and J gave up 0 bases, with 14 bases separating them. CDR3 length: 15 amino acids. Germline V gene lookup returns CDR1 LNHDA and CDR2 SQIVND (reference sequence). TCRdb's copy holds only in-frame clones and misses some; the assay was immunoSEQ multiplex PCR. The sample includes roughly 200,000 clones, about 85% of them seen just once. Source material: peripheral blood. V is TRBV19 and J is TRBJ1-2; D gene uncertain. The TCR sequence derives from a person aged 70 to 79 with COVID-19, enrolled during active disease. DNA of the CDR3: TGTGCCAGTAGAGCCGCGATGTACGCTAACTATGGCTACACCTTC. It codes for CASRAAMYANYGYTF.